This T cell receptor beta chain is drawn from a study of blood T cells in healthy people across ages. The CDR3 consists of 19 residues. Trimming took 3 bases from V and 3 from J; bases not matched to a gene: 17. Germline loops: CDR1 SGHTA, CDR2 FQGNSA. It was with a sample-barcoded 5' primer and a J-beta primer mix that a second PCR of roughly 6 to 12 cycles was run. Each CDR3 protein gets one entry after TCRdb re-called the 5' RACE reads with MiXCR. The sample contains approximately 800,000 distinct CDR3 sequences, about 59% of which appear only once. The sequenced sample consisted of blood. The source is a young man in good health. The chain employs TRBV7-2 and TRBJ2-1, with 7 bases aligning to TRBD1. The CDR3 DNA is TGTGCCAGCAGCTTCCCCTTCCGCCCCCGGGACAGCGGCTACAATGAGCAGTTCTTC. This sequence encodes CASSFPFRPRDSGYNEQFF.